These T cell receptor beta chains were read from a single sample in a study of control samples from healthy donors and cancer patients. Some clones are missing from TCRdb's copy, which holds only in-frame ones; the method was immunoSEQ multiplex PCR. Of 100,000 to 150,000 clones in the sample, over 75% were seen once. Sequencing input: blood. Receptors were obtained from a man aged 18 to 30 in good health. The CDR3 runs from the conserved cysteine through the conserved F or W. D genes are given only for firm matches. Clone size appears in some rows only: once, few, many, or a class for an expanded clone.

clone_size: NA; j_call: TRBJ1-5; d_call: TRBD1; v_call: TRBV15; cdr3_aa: CATSRGRGLGQPQHF; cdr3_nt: TGTGCCACCAGCAGAGGGAGGGGGCTGGGGCAGCCCCAGCATTTT
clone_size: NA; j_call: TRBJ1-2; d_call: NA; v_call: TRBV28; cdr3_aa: CASSLTQPNYGYTF; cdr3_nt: TGTGCCAGCAGTTTAACACAGCCTAACTATGGCTACACCTTC
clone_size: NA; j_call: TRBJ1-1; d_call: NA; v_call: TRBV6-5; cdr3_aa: CACRQGTEAFF; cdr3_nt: TGTGCCTGCAGGCAGGGCACTGAAGCTTTCTTT
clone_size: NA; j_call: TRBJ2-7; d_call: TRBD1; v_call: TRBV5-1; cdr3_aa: CASSLGQGAYEQYF; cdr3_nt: TGCGCCAGCAGCTTGGGACAGGGGGCCTACGAGCAGTACTTC
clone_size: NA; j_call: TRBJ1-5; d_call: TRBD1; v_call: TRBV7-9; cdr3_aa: CASSPDRWDQPQHF; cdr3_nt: TGTGCCAGCAGCCCGGACAGGTGGGATCAGCCCCAGCATTTT
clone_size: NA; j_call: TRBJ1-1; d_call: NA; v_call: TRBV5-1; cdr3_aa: CASSLGSTEAFF; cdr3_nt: TGCGCCAGCAGCCTCGGGAGCACTGAAGCTTTCTTT
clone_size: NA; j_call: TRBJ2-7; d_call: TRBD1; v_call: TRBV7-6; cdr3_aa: CASSLVRQGYEQYF; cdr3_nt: TGTGCCAGCAGCTTAGTTAGACAGGGGTACGAGCAGTACTTC
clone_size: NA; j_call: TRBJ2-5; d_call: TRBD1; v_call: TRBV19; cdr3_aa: CASGRAGTGGRETQYF; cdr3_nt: TGTGCCAGTGGCCGTGCCGGGACAGGGGGCCGGGAGACCCAGTACTTC
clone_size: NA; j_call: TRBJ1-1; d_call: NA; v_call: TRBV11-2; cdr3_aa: CASSVGPGNTEAFF; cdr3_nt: TGTGCCAGCAGTGTTGGACCCGGGAACACTGAAGCTTTCTTT
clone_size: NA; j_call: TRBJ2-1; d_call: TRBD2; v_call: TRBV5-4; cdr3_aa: CASSHRRSGTSGRVNEQFF; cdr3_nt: TGTGCCAGCAGCCACCGAAGGTCCGGGACTAGCGGGAGGGTTAATGAGCAGTTCTTC
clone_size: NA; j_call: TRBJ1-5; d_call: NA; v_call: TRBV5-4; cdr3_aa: CASSSDKSNQPQHF; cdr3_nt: TGTGCCAGCAGTTCGGACAAAAGCAATCAGCCCCAGCATTTT
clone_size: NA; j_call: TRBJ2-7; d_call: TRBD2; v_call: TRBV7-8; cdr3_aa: CASSLGLAGKDF; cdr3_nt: TGTGCCAGCAGCCTCGGACTAGCGGGTAAAGACTTC
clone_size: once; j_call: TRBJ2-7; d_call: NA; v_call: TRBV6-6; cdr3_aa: CASSYRDNDEQYF; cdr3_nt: TGTGCCAGCAGTTACCGGGATAACGACGAGCAGTACTTC
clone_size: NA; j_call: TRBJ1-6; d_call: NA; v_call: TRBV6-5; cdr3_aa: CASATREVNSPLHF; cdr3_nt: TGTGCCAGCGCTACGCGGGAGGTTAATTCACCCCTCCACTTT
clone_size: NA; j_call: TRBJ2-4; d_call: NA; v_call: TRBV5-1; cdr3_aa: CASSLRLAKSFIAKNIQYF; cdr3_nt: TGCGCCAGCAGCTTGCGGCTAGCGAAAAGCTTCATAGCCAAAAACATTCAGTACTTC
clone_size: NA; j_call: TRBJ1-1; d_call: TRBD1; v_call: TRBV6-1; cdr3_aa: CASSGRGPGMNTEAFF; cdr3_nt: TGTGCCAGCAGTGGAAGGGGGCCGGGGATGAACACTGAAGCTTTCTTT
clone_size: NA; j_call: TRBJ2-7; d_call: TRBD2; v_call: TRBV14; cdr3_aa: CASSQQVAGGYEQYF; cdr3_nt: TGTGCCAGCAGCCAACAGGTAGCGGGAGGCTACGAGCAGTACTTC
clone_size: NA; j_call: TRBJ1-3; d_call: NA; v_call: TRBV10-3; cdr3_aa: CAIRTGSGNTIYF; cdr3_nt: TGTGCCATCAGGACAGGCTCTGGAAACACCATATATTTT
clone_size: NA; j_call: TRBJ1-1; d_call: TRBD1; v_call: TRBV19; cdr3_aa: CASSRGTGYTEAFF; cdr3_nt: TGTGCCAGTAGTCGCGGGACAGGCTACACTGAAGCTTTCTTT